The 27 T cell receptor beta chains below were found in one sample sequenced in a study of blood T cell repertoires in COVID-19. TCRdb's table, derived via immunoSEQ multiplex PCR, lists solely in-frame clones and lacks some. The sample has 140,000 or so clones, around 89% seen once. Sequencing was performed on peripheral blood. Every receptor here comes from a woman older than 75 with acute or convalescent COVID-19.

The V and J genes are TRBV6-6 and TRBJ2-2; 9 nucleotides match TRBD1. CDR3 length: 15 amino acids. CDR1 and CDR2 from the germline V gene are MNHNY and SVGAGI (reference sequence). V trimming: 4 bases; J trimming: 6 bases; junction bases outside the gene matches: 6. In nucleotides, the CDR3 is TGTGCCAGCAGTTGGGGACAGGGAGAAGCCGGGGAGCTGTTTTTT. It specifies CASSWGQGEAGELFF.

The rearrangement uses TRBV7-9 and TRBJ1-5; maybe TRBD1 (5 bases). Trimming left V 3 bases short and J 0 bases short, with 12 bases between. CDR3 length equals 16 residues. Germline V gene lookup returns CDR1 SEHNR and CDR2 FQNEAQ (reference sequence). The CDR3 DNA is TGTGCCAGCAGCTTGGGGAGGGGATTTAGCAATCAGCCCCAGCATTTT. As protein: CASSLGRGFSNQPQHF.

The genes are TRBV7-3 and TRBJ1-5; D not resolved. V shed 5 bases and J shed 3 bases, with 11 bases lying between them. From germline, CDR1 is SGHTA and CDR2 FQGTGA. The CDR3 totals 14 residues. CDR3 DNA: TGTGCCAGCAGCCAGACGGGGAACAATCAGCCCCAGCATTTT. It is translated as CASSQTGNNQPQHF.

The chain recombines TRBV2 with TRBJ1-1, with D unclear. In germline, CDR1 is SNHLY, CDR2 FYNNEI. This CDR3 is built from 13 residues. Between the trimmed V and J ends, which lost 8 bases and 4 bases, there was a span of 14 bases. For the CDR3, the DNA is TGTGCCAGCGCTATGACATCGGTCACTGAAGCTTTCTTT. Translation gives CASAMTSVTEAFF.

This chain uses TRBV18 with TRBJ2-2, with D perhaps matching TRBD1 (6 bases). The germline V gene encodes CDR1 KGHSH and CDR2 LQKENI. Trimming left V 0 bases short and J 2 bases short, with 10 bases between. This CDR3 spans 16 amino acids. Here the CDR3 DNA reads TGTGCCAGCTCACCACCTGGGGGCAGAAACACCGGGGAGCTGTTTTTT. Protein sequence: CASSPPGGRNTGELFF.

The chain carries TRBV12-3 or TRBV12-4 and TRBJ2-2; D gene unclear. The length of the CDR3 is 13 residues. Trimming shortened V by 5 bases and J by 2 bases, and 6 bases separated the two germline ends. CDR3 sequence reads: CASSTANTGELFF. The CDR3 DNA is TGTGCCAGCAGTACAGCAAACACCGGGGAGCTGTTTTTT.

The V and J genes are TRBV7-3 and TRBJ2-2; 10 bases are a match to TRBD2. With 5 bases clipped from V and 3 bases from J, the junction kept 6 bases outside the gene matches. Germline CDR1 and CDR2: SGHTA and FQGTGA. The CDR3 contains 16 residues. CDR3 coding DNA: TGTGCCAGCAGCCTTTCTAGCGGGGGCGACACCGGGGAGCTGTTTTTT. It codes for CASSLSSGGDTGELFF.

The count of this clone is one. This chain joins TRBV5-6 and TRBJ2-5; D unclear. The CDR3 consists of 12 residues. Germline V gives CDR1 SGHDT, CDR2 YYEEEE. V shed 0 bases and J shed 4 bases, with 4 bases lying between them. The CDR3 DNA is TGTGCCAGCAGCTTGGCCGGAGAGACCCAGTACTTC. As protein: CASSLAGETQYF.

Here the CDR3 reads CASSFSAVRGTEAFF. The CDR3 DNA follows: TGTGCCAGCAGCTTTTCAGCCGTACGGGGCACTGAAGCTTTCTTT. The chain links TRBV7-9 to TRBJ1-1; D unresolved. The CDR3 totals 15 residues. CDR1 and CDR2 (germline): SEHNR, FQNEAQ (reference sequence). V was cut by 3 bases and J by 4 bases, with 15 bases left in between.

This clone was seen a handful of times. This chain's CDR3 is CASSEARAGDGYTF. CDR3 bases: TGTGCCAGCAGTGAAGCCAGGGCGGGGGATGGCTACACCTTC. This chain uses TRBV2 with TRBJ1-2; D is possibly TRBD1 (5 bases). CDR1 and CDR2 from the germline V gene are SNHLY and FYNNEI. The CDR3 length is 14 residues. Between the trimmed V and J ends, which lost 0 bases and 6 bases, there was a span of 11 bases.

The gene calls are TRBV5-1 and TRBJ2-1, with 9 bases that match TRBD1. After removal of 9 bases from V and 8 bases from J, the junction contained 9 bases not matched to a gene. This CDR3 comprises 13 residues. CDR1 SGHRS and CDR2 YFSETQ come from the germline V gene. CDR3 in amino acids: CATAGQGTDEQFF. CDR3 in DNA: TGCGCCACTGCGGGACAGGGTACTGATGAGCAGTTCTTC.

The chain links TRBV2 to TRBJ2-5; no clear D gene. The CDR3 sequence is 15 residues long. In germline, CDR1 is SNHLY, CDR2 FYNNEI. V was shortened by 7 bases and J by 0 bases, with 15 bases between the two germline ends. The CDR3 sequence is CASTKTRSYQETQYF. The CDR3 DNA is TGTGCCAGCACCAAAACGAGGAGTTACCAAGAGACCCAGTACTTC.

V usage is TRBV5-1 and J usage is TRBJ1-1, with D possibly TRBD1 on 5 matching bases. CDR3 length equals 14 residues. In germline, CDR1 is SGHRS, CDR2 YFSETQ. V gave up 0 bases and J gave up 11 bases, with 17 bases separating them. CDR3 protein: CASSLGAGRTLAFF. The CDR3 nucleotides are TGCGCCAGCAGCTTGGGCGCAGGAAGGACATTGGCTTTCTTT.

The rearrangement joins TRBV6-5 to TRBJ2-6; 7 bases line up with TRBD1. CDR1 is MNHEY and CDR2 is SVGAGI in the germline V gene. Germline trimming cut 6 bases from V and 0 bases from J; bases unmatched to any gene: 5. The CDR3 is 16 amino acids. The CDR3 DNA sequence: TGTGCCAGCAGCTACAGGGGAACCTCTGGGGCCAACGTCCTGACTTTC. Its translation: CASSYRGTSGANVLTF.

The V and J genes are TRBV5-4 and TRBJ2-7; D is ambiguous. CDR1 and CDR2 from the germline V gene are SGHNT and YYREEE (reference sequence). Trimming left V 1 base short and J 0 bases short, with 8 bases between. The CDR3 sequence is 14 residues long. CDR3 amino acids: CASSLWQNSYEQYF. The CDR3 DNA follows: TGTGCCAGCAGCTTGTGGCAGAACTCCTACGAGCAGTACTTC.

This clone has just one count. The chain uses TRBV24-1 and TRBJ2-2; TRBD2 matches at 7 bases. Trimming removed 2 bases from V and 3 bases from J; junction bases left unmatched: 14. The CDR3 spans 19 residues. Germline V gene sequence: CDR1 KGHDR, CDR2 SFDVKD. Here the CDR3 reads CATSDSGTTAGYYTGELFF. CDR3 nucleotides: TGTGCCACCAGTGATTCGGGGACCACAGCGGGGTATTACACCGGGGAGCTGTTTTTT.

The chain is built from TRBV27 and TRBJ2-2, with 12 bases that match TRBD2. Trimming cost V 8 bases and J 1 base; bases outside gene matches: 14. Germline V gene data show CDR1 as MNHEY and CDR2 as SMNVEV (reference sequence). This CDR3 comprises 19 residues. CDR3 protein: CASLRRPSGGALNTGELFF. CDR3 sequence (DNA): TGTGCCAGCCTTCGGAGGCCTAGCGGGGGGGCGCTGAACACCGGGGAGCTGTTTTTT.

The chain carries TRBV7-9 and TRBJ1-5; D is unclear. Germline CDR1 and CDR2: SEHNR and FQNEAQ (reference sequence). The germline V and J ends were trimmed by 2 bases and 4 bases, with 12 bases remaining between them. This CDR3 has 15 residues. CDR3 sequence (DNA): TGTGCCAGCAGCTTAAAGTACCGGTGGAATCAGCCCCAGCATTTT. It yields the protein CASSLKYRWNQPQHF.

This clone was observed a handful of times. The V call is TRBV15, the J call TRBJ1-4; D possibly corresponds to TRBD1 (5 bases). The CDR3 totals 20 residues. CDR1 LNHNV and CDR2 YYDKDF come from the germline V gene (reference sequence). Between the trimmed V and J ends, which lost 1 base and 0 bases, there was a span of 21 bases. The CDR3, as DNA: TGTGCCACCAGCAGAGTCTATATGGCGGGGGGGACCTCAACTAATGAAAAACTGTTTTTT. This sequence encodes CATSRVYMAGGTSTNEKLFF.

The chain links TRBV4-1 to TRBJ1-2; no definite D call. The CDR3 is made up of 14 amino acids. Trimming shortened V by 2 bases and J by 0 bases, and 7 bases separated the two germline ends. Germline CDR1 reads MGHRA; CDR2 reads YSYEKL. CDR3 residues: CASSQREANYGYTF. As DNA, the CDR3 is TGCGCCAGCAGCCAACGGGAAGCTAACTATGGCTACACCTTC.

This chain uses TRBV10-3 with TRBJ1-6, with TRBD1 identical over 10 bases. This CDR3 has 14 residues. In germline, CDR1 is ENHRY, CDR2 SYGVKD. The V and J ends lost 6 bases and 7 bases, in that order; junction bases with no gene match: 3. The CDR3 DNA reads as TGTGCCATCAGGCCGGGACAGGGGAATTCACCCCTCCACTTT. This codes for CAIRPGQGNSPLHF.

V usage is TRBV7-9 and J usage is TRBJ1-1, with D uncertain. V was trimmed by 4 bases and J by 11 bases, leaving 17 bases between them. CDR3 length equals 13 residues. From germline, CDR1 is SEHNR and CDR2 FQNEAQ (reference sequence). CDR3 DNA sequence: TGTGCCAGCAGCTCCCAAGACCAAAGCGCGGCTTTCTTT. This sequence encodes CASSSQDQSAAFF.

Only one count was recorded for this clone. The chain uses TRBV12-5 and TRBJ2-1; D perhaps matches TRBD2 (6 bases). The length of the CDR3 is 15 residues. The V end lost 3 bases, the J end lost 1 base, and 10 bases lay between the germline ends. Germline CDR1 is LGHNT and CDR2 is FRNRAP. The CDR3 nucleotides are TGTGCTAGTGGTTTAGGGAGCGGGTCCTACAATGAGCAGTTCTTC. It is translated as CASGLGSGSYNEQFF. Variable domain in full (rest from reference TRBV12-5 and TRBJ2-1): DARVTQTPRHKVTEMGQEVTMRCQPILGHNTVFWYRQTMMQGLELLAYFRNRAPLDDSGMPKDRFSAEMPDATLATLKIQPSEPRDSAVYFCASGLGSGSYNEQFFGPGTRLTVL.

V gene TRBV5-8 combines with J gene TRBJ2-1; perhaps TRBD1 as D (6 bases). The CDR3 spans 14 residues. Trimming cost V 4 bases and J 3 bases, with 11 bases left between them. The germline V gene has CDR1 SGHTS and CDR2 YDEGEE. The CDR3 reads CASSRGQIYNEQFF. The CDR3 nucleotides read TGTGCCAGCAGCCGCGGACAGATCTACAATGAGCAGTTCTTC.

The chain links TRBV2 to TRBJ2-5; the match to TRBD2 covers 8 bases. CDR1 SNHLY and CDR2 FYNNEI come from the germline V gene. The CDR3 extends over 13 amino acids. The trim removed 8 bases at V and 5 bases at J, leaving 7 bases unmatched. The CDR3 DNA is TGTGCCAGCGTTTTGTCGGGGGGGGAGACCCAGTACTTC. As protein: CASVLSGGETQYF.

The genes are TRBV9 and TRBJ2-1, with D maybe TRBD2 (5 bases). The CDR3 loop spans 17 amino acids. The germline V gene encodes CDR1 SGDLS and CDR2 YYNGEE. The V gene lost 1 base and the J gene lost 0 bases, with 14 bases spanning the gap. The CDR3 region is CASSVNPRGSSYNEQFF. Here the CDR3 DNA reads TGTGCCAGCAGCGTAAACCCTCGGGGAAGCTCCTACAATGAGCAGTTCTTC.

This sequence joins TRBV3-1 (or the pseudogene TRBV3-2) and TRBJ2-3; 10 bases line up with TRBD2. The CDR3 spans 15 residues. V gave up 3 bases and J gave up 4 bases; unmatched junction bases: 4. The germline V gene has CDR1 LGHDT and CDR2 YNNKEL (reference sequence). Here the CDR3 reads CASSQLAGAPDTQYF. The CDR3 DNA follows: TGTGCCAGCAGCCAGCTAGCGGGGGCCCCAGATACGCAGTATTTT.